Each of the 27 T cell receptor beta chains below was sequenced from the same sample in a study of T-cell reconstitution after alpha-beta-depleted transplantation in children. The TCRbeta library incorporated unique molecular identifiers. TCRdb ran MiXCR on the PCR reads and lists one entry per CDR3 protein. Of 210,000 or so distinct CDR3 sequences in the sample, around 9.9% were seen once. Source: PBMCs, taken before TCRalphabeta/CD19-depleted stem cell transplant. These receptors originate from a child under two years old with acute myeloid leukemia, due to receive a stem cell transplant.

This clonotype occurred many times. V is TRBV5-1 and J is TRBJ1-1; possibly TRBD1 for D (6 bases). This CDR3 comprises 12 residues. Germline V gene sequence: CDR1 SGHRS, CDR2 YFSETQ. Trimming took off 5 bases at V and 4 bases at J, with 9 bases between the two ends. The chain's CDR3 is CASRGAPTEAFF. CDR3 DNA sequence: TGCGCCAGCAGGGGGGCCCCCACTGAAGCTTTCTTT.

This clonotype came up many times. CDR3 DNA sequence: TGTGCCAGCAGTTTATTAATCGGGACCGTCAACGGGGAGCCCCAGCATTTT. It encodes CASSLLIGTVNGEPQHF. The rearrangement links TRBV28 to TRBJ1-5; possible D gene TRBD1, 5 bases. Trimming took off 1 base at V and 8 bases at J, with 21 bases between the two ends. From germline, CDR1 is MDHEN and CDR2 SYDVKM. This CDR3 contains 17 residues.

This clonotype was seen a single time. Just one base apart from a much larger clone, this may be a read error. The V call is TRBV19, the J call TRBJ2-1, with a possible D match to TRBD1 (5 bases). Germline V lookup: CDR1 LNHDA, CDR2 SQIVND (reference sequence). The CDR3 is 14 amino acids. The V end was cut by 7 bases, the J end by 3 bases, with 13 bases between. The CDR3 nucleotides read TGTGCCAGTACGCCAGGGTCAATCTACAATGAGCAGTTCTTC. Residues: CASTPGSIYNEQFF.

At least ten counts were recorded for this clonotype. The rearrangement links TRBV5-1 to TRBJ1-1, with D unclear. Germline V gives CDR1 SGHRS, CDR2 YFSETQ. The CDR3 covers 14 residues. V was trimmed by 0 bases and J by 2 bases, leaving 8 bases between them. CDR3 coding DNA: TGCGCCAGCAGCTTGGCCCGCCAAAACACTGAAGCTTTCTTT. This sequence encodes CASSLARQNTEAFF.

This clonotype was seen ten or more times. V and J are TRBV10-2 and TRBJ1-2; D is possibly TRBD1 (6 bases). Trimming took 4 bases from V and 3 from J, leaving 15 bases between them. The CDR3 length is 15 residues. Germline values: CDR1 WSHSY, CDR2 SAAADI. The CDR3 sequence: CASSVDRFGDYGYTF. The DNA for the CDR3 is TGCGCCAGCAGTGTAGACAGGTTCGGGGACTATGGCTACACCTTC.

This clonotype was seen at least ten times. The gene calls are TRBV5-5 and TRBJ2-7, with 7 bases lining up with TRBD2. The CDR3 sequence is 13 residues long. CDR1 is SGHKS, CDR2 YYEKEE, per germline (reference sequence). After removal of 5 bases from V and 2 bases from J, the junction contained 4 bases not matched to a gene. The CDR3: CASRQRGAYEQYF. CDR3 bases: TGTGCCAGCAGACAGCGGGGAGCCTACGAGCAGTACTTC.

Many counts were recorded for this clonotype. CDR3 DNA sequence: TGCAGTGCTATCCGGACTAGCGGGGGTTGGGAGCAGTTCTTC. Residues: CSAIRTSGGWEQFF. V and J are TRBV20-1 and TRBJ2-1; 13 nucleotides match TRBD2. This CDR3 contains 14 residues. Germline CDR1 and CDR2: DFQATT and SNEGSKA (reference sequence). Germline trimming cut 4 bases from V and 10 bases from J; bases unmatched to any gene: 7.

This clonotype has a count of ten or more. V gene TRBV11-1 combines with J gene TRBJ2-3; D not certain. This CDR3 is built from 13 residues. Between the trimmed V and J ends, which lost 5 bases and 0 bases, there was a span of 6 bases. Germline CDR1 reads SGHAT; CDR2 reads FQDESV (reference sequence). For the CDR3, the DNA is TGTGCCAGCAGCGGCACTAGCACAGATACGCAGTATTTT. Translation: CASSGTSTDTQYF.

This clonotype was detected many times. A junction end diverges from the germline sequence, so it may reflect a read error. CDR3 region: CASSPGTGVIF. The CDR3 DNA is TGTGCCAGCAGTCCCGGGACAGGGGTGATCTTC. This rearrangement joins TRBV28 to TRBJ2-1; 10 bases are a match to TRBD1. This CDR3 is built from 11 residues. Germline CDR1 reads MDHEN; CDR2 reads SYDVKM.

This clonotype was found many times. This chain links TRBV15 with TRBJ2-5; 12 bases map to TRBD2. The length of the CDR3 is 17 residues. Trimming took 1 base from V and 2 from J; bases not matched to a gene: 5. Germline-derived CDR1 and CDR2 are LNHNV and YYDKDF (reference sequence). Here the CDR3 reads CATSRALGLAGQETQYF. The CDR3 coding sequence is TGTGCCACCAGCAGAGCCCTAGGACTAGCGGGACAAGAGACCCAGTACTTC. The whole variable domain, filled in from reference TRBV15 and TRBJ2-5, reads DAMVIQNPRYQVTQFGKPVTLSCSQTLNHNVMYWYQQKSSQAPKLLFHYYDKDFNNEADTPDNFQSRRPNTSFCFLDIRSPGLGDTAMYLCATSRALGLAGQETQYFGPGTRLLVL.

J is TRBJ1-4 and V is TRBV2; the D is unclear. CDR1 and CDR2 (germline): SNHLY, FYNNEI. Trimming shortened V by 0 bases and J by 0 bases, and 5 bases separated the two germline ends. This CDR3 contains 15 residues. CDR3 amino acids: CASSEAGTTNEKLFF. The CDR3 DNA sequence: TGTGCCAGCAGTGAAGCGGGTACAACTAATGAAAAACTGTTTTTT.

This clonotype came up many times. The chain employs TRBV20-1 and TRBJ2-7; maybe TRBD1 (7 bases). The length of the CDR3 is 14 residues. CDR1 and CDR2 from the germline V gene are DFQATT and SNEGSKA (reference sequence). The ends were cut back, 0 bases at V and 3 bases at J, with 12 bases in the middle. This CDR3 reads CSARDVQGGYEQYF. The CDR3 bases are TGCAGTGCTAGAGATGTCCAGGGGGGCTACGAGCAGTACTTC.

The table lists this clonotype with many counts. DNA of the CDR3: TGTGCCAGCAGCTCTCAGGCCGGGTATACGCAGTATTTT. This translates into CASSSQAGYTQYF. The genes are TRBV7-3 and TRBJ2-3; no firm D call. Germline V gene sequence: CDR1 SGHTA, CDR2 FQGTGA. The CDR3 totals 13 residues. Deletions cut 4 bases from V and 7 bases from J, with 12 bases between. The variable domain in full, with the rest retrieved from reference TRBV7-3 and TRBJ2-3, is GAGVSQTPSNKVTEKGKYVELRCDPISGHTALYWYRQSLGQGPEFLIYFQGTGAADDSGLPNDRFFAVRPEGSVSTLKIQRTERGDSAVYLCASSSQAGYTQYFGPGTRLTVL.

CDR3 sequence reads: CASSFRPQSYGYTF. The CDR3 DNA follows: TGTGCCAGCAGTTTCAGACCTCAGTCCTATGGCTACACCTTC. The gene calls are TRBV12-3 or TRBV12-4 and TRBJ1-2; no clear D gene. The CDR3 loop spans 14 amino acids. Trimming took 3 bases from V and 4 from J, leaving 12 bases between them.

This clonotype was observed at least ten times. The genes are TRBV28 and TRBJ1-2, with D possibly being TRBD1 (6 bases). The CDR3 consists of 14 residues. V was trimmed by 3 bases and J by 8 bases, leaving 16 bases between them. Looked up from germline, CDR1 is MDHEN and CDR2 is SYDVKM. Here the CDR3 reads CASSFPKGGRGYTF. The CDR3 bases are TGTGCCAGCAGTTTCCCAAAGGGGGGCCGAGGCTACACCTTC.

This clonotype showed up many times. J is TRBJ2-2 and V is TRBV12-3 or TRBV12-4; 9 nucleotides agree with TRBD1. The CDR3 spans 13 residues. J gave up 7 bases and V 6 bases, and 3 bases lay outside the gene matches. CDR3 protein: CASRRTGDGELFF. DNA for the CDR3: TGTGCCAGCAGACGGACAGGGGACGGGGAGCTGTTTTTT.

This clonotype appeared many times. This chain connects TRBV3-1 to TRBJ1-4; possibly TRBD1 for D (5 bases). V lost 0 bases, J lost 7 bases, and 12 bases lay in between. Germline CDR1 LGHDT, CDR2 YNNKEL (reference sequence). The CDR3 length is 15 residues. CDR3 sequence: CASSQDPGGAEKLFF. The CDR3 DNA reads TGTGCCAGCAGCCAAGATCCCGGGGGAGCTGAAAAACTGTTTTTT.

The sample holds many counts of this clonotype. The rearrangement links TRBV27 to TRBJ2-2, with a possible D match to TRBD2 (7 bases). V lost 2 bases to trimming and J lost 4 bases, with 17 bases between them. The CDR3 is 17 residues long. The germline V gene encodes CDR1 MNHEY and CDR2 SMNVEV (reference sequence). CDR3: CASSLRQGGTTTGELFF. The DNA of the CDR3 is TGTGCCAGCAGTTTACGACAAGGGGGGACTACCACCGGGGAGCTGTTTTTT.

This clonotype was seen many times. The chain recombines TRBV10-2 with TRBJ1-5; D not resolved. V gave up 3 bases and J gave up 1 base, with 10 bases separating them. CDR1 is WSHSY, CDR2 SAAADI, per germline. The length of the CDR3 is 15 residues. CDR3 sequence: CASSDSGRSNQPQHF. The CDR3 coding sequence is TGCGCCAGCAGTGACTCGGGCAGGAGCAATCAGCCCCAGCATTTT.

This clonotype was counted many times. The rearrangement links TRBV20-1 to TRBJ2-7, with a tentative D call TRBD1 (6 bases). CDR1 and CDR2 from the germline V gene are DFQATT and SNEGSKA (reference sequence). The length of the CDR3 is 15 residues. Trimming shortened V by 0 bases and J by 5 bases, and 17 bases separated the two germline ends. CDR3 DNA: TGCAGTGCTAGAGAAACAGGGAAGGTCTACCACGAGCAGTACTTC. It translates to CSARETGKVYHEQYF.

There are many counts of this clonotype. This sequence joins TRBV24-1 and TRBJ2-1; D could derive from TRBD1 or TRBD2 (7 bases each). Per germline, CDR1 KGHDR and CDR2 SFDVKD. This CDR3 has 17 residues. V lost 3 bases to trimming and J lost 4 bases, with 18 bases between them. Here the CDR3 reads CATSDPGGGGPYNEQFF. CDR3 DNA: TGTGCCACCAGTGATCCAGGGGGGGGCGGCCCATACAATGAGCAGTTCTTC.

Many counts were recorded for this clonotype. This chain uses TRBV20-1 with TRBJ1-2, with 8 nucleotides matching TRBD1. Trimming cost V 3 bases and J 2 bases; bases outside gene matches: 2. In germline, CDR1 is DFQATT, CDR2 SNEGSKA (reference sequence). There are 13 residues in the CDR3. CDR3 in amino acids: CSARDRENYGYTF. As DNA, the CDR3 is TGCAGTGCTAGGGACAGGGAAAACTATGGCTACACCTTC.

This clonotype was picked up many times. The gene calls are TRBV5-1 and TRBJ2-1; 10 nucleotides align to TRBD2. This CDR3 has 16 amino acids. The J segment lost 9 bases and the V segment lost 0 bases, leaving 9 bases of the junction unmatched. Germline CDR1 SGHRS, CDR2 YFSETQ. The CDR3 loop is CASSLGLAGEMVEQFF. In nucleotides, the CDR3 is TGCGCCAGCAGCTTGGGGCTAGCGGGAGAAATGGTTGAGCAGTTCTTC.

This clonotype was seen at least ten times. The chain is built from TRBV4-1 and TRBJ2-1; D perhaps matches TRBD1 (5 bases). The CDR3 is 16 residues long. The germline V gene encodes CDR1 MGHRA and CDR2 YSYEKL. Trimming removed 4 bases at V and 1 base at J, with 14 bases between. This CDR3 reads CASSPGRAPSYNEQFF. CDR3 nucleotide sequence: TGCGCCAGCAGCCCCGGCAGGGCCCCATCCTACAATGAGCAGTTCTTC.

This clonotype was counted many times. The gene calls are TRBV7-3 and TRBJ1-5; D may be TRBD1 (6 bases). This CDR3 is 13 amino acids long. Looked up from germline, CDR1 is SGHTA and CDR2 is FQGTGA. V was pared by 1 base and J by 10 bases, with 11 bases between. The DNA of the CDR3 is TGTGCCAGCAGCTTAATAGGTGGGGGCCCCCAGCATTTT. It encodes CASSLIGGGPQHF.

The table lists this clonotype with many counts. In DNA, the CDR3 is TGTGCCTTAAAGACTAGCTCCTTCTCCTACAATGAGCAGTTCTTC. Translation: CALKTSSFSYNEQFF. The gene calls are TRBV7-3 and TRBJ2-1, with 7 bases aligning to TRBD2. The CDR3 covers 15 residues. In germline, CDR1 is SGHTA, CDR2 FQGTGA. Trimming took 11 bases from V and 0 from J; bases not matched to a gene: 10.

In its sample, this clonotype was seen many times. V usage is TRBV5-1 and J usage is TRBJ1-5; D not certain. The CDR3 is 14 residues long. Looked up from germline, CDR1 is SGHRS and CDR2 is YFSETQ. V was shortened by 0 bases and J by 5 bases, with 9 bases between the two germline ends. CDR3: CASSLDAGDQPQHF. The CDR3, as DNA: TGCGCCAGCAGCTTGGATGCGGGAGATCAGCCCCAGCATTTT.